Below, 16 T cell receptor beta chains from the same sample are listed, as sequenced in a study of human T cells and chemical hapten exposure. Time point indicated: healthy volunteer bleed at 6 weeks. Unfractionated whole blood yielded total RNA. TCRdb fed the RACE reads into MiXCR, producing one record per CDR3 protein. The sample has about 34,000 distinct CDR3 sequences; around 5% are singletons. The specimen was whole blood. The receptors were gathered from a human donor in good health. Some clones in this sample may be carry-over from other donors' samples.

There are many counts of this clonotype. V usage is TRBV20-1 and J usage is TRBJ1-5; TRBD1 is a possible D gene (5 bases). This CDR3 is 17 amino acids long. Germline CDR1 is DFQATT and CDR2 is SNEGSKA (reference sequence). V was cut by 3 bases and J by 1 base, with 19 bases left in between. The DNA of the CDR3 is TGCAGTGCTAGCACCTCCGTCGGGACGTACAGCAATCAGCCCCAGCATTTT. It is translated as CSASTSVGTYSNQPQHF.

This clonotype was counted a few times. The rearrangement links TRBV18 to TRBJ2-1; D not certain. Germline V gene data show CDR1 as KGHSH and CDR2 as LQKENI. This CDR3 has 15 amino acids. The V gene lost 1 base and the J gene lost 6 bases, with 13 bases spanning the gap. The CDR3 here is CASSPRYGLGNEQFF. The CDR3 DNA sequence: TGTGCCAGCTCACCACGGTACGGTCTTGGCAATGAGCAGTTCTTC.

This clonotype appeared many times. V gene TRBV12-5 combines with J gene TRBJ2-1; D ambiguous. The V and J ends lost 1 base and 4 bases respectively, with 8 bases between them. CDR1 and CDR2 from the germline V gene are LGHNT and FRNRAP. The CDR3 is 14 residues long. CDR3 DNA: TGTGCTAGTGGTTTGGACCGACTTTACAATGAGCAGTTCTTC. It encodes CASGLDRLYNEQFF.

This clonotype was counted at least ten times. The gene calls are TRBV6-5 and TRBJ1-1; D is unclear. The CDR3 runs 15 residues. V dropped 0 bases and J dropped 5 bases, with 13 bases sitting between them. Germline V CDR1 and CDR2: MNHEY, SVGAGI. The CDR3 spells CASSYSAYGWTEAFF. Here the CDR3 DNA reads TGTGCCAGCAGTTACTCGGCATACGGGTGGACTGAAGCTTTCTTT.

There are many counts of this clonotype. The chain uses TRBV5-1 and TRBJ2-7; D might be TRBD1 (6 bases). The CDR3 has 14 residues. Trimming took off 2 bases at V and 5 bases at J, with 14 bases between the two ends. Germline CDR1 reads SGHRS; CDR2 reads YFSETQ. CDR3 loop: CASSFTRGKDEQYF. The CDR3 nucleotides read TGCGCCAGCAGCTTTACTAGGGGGAAGGACGAGCAGTACTTC.

This clonotype came up many times. The V call is TRBV14, the J call TRBJ1-1; no reliable D call. CDR3 length: 16 residues. V was clipped by 1 base and J by 3 bases, with 15 bases between them. Germline CDR1 and CDR2: SGHDN and FVKESK. The CDR3 DNA is TGTGCCAGCAGCCAAGTAGACTGGGAGGGTCACACTGAAGCTTTCTTT. Protein: CASSQVDWEGHTEAFF. Full variable domain (remainder filled in from reference TRBV14 and TRBJ1-1): EAGVTQFPSHSVIEKGQTVTLRCDPISGHDNLYWYRRVMGKEIKFLLHFVKESKQDESGMPNNRFLAERTGGTYSTLKVQPAELEDSGVYFCASSQVDWEGHTEAFFGQGTRLTVV.

The CDR3 here is CASSEAAYEQYF. The CDR3, as DNA: TGTGCCAGCAGTGAAGCGGCCTACGAGCAGTACTTC. The chain joins TRBV6-1 to TRBJ2-7; D gene ambiguous. The CDR3 totals 12 residues. Germline-derived CDR1 and CDR2 are MNHNS and SASEGT. Trimming left V 0 bases short and J 2 bases short, with 2 bases between.

This clonotype has at least ten counts. This rearrangement joins TRBV11-2 to TRBJ1-1; the D is unclear. The CDR3 extends over 12 amino acids. V gave up 5 bases and J gave up 10 bases, with 14 bases separating them. The germline CDR1 and CDR2 sequences are SGHAT and FQNNGV. Here the CDR3 DNA reads TGTGCCAGCAGCGGGTACGGGGTCGCAGCTTTCTTT. Protein product: CASSGYGVAAFF.

The sample holds many counts of this clonotype. CDR3: CASSLEENTEAFF. The CDR3 region has the DNA TGTGCCAGCAGCTTAGAGGAGAACACTGAAGCTTTCTTT. The chain is built from TRBV11-1 and TRBJ1-1; no clear D gene. This CDR3 comprises 13 residues. The germline V gene encodes CDR1 SGHAT and CDR2 FQDESV (reference sequence). The V end was cut by 1 base, the J end by 1 base, with 4 bases between.

This clonotype was observed at least ten times. The chain is built from TRBV30 and TRBJ2-7; 7 nucleotides align to TRBD2. Per the germline V gene, CDR1 is GTSNPN and CDR2 is SVGIG (reference sequence). The CDR3 covers 15 residues. With V trimmed by 4 bases and J by 2 bases, 11 bases remained unmatched. CDR3 sequence: CAWTAGVSPPYEQYF. The DNA for the CDR3 is TGTGCCTGGACCGCGGGAGTCTCCCCTCCCTACGAGCAGTACTTC. Full variable domain (remainder filled in from reference TRBV30 and TRBJ2-7): SQTIHQWPATLVQPVGSPLSLECTVEGTSNPNLYWYRQAAGRGLQLLFYSVGIGQISSEVPQNLSASRPQDRQFILSSKKLLLSDSGFYLCAWTAGVSPPYEQYFGPGTRLTVT.

This clonotype has at least ten counts. This chain connects TRBV6-5 to TRBJ2-1, with D tentatively TRBD1 or TRBD2 (6 bases each). The V and J ends lost 0 bases and 4 bases respectively, with 13 bases between them. The CDR3 loop spans 16 amino acids. Germline CDR1 and CDR2: MNHEY and SVGAGI. CDR3 loop: CASSYSNGGRYNEQFF. The CDR3 nucleotides read TGTGCCAGCAGTTACTCGAACGGGGGCAGATACAATGAGCAGTTCTTC.

Only a few counts were recorded for this clonotype. This chain connects TRBV4-1 to TRBJ1-4; a weak D match, TRBD1 (6 bases). V gave up 4 bases and J gave up 8 bases, with 17 bases separating them. The CDR3 is 15 amino acids. Germline CDR1 is MGHRA and CDR2 is YSYEKL. The CDR3 spells CASSPGTLGGEKLFF. The CDR3 nucleotides are TGCGCCAGCAGCCCTGGGACATTGGGTGGAGAAAAACTGTTTTTT.

This clonotype was counted ten times or more. CDR3 amino acids: CSATTGTGGTDTQYF. As DNA, the CDR3 is TGCAGTGCTACCACCGGGACAGGGGGAACAGATACGCAGTATTTT. V and J are TRBV20-1 and TRBJ2-3, with 11 bases lining up with TRBD1. The CDR3 runs to 15 residues. Germline values: CDR1 DFQATT, CDR2 SNEGSKA (reference sequence). The ends lost 4 bases at V and 3 bases at J; junction bases unmatched: 6.

This clonotype was detected ten times or more. V usage is TRBV18 and J usage is TRBJ1-6; unclear D gene. There are 15 residues in the CDR3. The V gene lost 1 base and the J gene lost 7 bases, with 11 bases spanning the gap. Germline V gene data show CDR1 as KGHSH and CDR2 as LQKENI. This chain's CDR3 is CASSPRDLRNSPLHF. In DNA, the CDR3 is TGTGCCAGCTCACCACGGGATCTCAGGAATTCACCCCTCCACTTT.

This sequence joins TRBV7-9 and TRBJ1-1, with D unresolved. The CDR3 extends over 14 amino acids. Trimming took off 2 bases at V and 1 base at J, with 8 bases between the two ends. From germline, CDR1 is SEHNR and CDR2 FQNEAQ (reference sequence). The CDR3 protein is CASSLKAANTEAFF. CDR3 DNA: TGTGCCAGCAGCTTAAAGGCAGCGAACACTGAAGCTTTCTTT. Full variable domain (rest looked up from reference TRBV7-9 and TRBJ1-1): DTGVSQNPRHKITKRGQNVTFRCDPISEHNRLYWYRQTLGQGPEFLTYFQNEAQLEKSRLLSDRFSAERPKGSFSTLEIQRTEQGDSAMYLCASSLKAANTEAFFGQGTRLTVV.

The rearrangement joins TRBV19 to TRBJ2-2, with a weak D call TRBD2 (6 bases). The germline gives CDR1 LNHDA, CDR2 SQIVND (reference sequence). Trimming took 4 bases from V and 1 from J, leaving 16 bases between them. CDR3 size: 17 residues. CDR3 DNA sequence: TGTGCCAGTAGTAGGGCCGCGGGACTGTTGAACACCGGGGAGCTGTTTTTT. Its translation is CASSRAAGLLNTGELFF.